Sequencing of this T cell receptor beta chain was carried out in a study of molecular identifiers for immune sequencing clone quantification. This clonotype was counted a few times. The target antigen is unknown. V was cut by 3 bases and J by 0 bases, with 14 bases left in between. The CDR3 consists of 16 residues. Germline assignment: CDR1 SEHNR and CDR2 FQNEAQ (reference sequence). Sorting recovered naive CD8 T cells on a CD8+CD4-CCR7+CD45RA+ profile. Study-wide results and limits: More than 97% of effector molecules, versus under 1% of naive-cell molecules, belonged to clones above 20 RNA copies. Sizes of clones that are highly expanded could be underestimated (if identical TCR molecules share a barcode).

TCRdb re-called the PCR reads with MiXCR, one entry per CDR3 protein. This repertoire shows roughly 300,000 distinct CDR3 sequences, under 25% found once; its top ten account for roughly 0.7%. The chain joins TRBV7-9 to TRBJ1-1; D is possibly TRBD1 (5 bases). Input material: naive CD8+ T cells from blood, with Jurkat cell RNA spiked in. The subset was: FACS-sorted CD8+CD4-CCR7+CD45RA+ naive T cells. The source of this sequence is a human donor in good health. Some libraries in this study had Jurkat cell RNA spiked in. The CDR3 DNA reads TGTGCCAGCAGCTTTCGGCCGGGGGAAATGAACACTGAAGCTTTCTTT. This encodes CASSFRPGEMNTEAFF.